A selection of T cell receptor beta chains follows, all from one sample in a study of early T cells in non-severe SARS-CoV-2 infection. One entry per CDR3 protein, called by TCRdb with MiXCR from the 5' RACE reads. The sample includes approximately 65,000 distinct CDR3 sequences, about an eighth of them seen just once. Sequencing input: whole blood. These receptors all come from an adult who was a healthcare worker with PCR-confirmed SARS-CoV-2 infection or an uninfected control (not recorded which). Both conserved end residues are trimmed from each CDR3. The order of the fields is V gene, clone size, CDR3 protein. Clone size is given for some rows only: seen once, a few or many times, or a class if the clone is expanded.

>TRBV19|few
ASSTDPRDEQY
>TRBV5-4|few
ASSLGTSPLH
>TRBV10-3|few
AISDHRVPAYEQY
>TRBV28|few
ASSGTGGGRRPKLF
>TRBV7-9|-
ASSLNDRRYNEQF
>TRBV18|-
ASSNALDRGSTKQF
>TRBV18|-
ASSPQGAGNEQY
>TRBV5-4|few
ASSLDSWGEDTQY
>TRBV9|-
ASSSAGENYNEQF
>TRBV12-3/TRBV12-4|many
ASSAGHREETQY
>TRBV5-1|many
ASRVGENTEAF
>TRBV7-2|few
ASSRIPGRVNIQY
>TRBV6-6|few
ASISRGGKGDEQY
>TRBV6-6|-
ASSYRSRGAYEQY
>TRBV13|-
ASSYGRGDTEAF
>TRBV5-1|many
ASKTSGGLDTQY
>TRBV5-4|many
ASSLKEGEPDTQY
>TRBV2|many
ASSGRQEGAF
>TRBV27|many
ASSLKISYNSPLH
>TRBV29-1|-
SVTGQGITYEQY
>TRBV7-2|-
ASSLLGQAPSGANVLT
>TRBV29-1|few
SVNRENYGYT
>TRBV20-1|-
SASSRAGGTYEQY
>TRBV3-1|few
ASSQDGTGRDEAF
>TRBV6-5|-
ASSKGTAYEQY
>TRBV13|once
ASSTTTGGISYGYT
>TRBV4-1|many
ASSHAGSSYEQY
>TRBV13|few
ASSLDRSSYNSPLH
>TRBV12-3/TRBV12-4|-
ASSLIGAPNTEAF
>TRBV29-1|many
SVGDREVIYGYT
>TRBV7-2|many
ASRDAMLGGYT
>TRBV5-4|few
ASSPGQVNTGELF
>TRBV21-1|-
ASSERQDSLFSYEQY
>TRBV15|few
ATSLEGVGEQY
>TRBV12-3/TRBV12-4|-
ASSSARQGSYNEQF
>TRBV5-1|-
ASSRQYSGANVLT